The next 9 T cell receptor beta chains were all read from a single sample in a study of radiation and T cells in renal cell carcinoma. Time point here: blood 4 weeks post-SBRT, at nephrectomy. As to treatment: 15 Gy SBRT to primary tumor, nephrectomy 4 weeks later. Clones were sequenced by immunoSEQ multiplex PCR, and TCRdb holds only the in-frame ones, with some missing. There are roughly 86,000 clones in the sample; around four fifths occur only once, and approximately 8.6% lies in the top ten. Sample: blood, taken from a patient whose treatment included radiotherapy and nephrectomy. The receptors here all came from a man in his fifties or sixties with renal cell carcinoma.

In its sample, this clone was seen once. V usage is TRBV10-3 and J usage is TRBJ1-2, with 9 nucleotides matching TRBD1. CDR1 is ENHRY, CDR2 SYGVKD, per germline. The trim removed 0 bases at V and 3 bases at J, leaving 8 bases unmatched. The CDR3 spans 17 residues. The CDR3 nucleotides are TGTGCCATCAGTGAGTCGTTGGACAGGGGTCCCGACTATGGCTACACCTTC. Its protein is CAISESLDRGPDYGYTF.

V and J are TRBV5-1 and TRBJ2-7; 8 bases agree with TRBD2. The CDR3 consists of 20 residues. CDR1 and CDR2 (germline): SGHRS, YFSETQ. V lost 0 bases, J lost 3 bases, and 20 bases stayed unmatched. CDR3 coding DNA: TGCGCCAGCAGCTTGGCTCAATCGCGGGGGGTCCGCGTGTTTAGCTACGAGCAGTACTTC. This sequence encodes CASSLAQSRGVRVFSYEQYF.

The chain has TRBV4-1 and TRBJ1-2, with 10 bases aligning to TRBD1. Germline V CDR1 and CDR2: MGHRA, YSYEKL. The CDR3 sequence is 15 residues long. The ends lost 2 bases at V and 8 bases at J; junction bases unmatched: 8. The CDR3 reads CASSQPGQGMFGYTF. The CDR3 DNA follows: TGCGCCAGCAGCCAACCGGGACAGGGGATGTTCGGCTACACCTTC.

This clone was detected once. The chain links TRBV7-9 to TRBJ1-2; no reliable D call. V dropped 5 bases and J dropped 1 base, with 20 bases sitting between them. The V gene's germline CDR1 is SEHNR and CDR2 FQNEAQ (reference sequence). The CDR3 extends over 17 amino acids. CDR3 nucleotides: TGTGCCAGCAGCCCTCCCCCCACGGGCGTCAATAACTATGGCTACACCTTC. As protein: CASSPPPTGVNNYGYTF.

V usage is TRBV5-1 and J usage is TRBJ2-2; D remains unclear. Trimming pared 0 bases from V and 7 bases from J, leaving 10 bases between. CDR3 length equals 14 residues. Germline V gene sequence: CDR1 SGHRS, CDR2 YFSETQ. The CDR3 DNA sequence: TGCGCCAGCAGCTTGGTTGGTTTGAACGGGGAGCTGTTTTTT. Protein product: CASSLVGLNGELFF.

The genes are TRBV9 and TRBJ2-1, with D perhaps TRBD1 (5 bases). Trimming removed 0 bases at V and 8 bases at J, with 9 bases between. In germline, CDR1 is SGDLS, CDR2 YYNGEE. CDR3 length: 13 residues. CDR3 DNA sequence: TGTGCCAGCAGCGTAGGGGGCCCCGATGAGCAGTTCTTC. Its translation is CASSVGGPDEQFF.

A remark on this clone: The junction does not match germline at one end; this may be a read error. The chain employs TRBV5-8 and TRBJ2-1; TRBD2 agrees at 8 bases. The germline gives CDR1 SGHTS, CDR2 YDEGEE. This CDR3 contains 16 residues. The CDR3 here is CVSSLRVAREGGEQFF. CDR3 nucleotides: TGTGTCAGCAGCTTGCGAGTAGCCCGGGAGGGCGGTGAGCAGTTCTTC.

In its sample, this clone was seen once. CDR3 loop: CASSLYAGSNTGELFF. CDR3 coding DNA: TGTGCCAGCTCCCTTTACGCCGGGTCGAACACCGGGGAGCTGTTTTTT. This chain connects TRBV18 to TRBJ2-2; the D is unclear. V was pared by 6 bases and J by 0 bases, with 14 bases between. The length of the CDR3 is 16 residues. Germline CDR1 and CDR2: KGHSH and LQKENI.

This clone was detected only once. The chain carries TRBV7-9 and TRBJ2-1; 8 nucleotides align to TRBD2. From germline, CDR1 is SEHNR and CDR2 FQNEAQ (reference sequence). V shed 1 base, J shed 2 bases, and the junction held 10 bases outside the gene matches. CDR3 length: 18 residues. CDR3 protein: CASSLGLGLGTTYNEQFF. CDR3 DNA: TGTGCCAGCAGCTTAGGGCTGGGACTAGGGACAACCTACAATGAGCAGTTCTTC.